This T cell receptor beta chain originates from a study of cytomegalovirus exposure and HLA in healthy donors. PCR used 60 Vbeta primers and 13 Jbeta primers. The repertoire was sequenced with immunoSEQ multiplex PCR; TCRdb's copy has only in-frame clones and lacks some. Among 100,000 to 150,000 clones listed, around three quarters were seen once. The CDR3 contains 15 residues. Trimming at V came to 8 bases and at J to 2 bases, leaving 5 bases not matched to a gene. CDR1 is MNHEY and CDR2 is SVGAGI in the germline V gene. The sequence was obtained from a female donor in good health and CMV-seronegative. V and J are TRBV6-5 and TRBJ2-5; 13 bases fit TRBD2. The sample was PBMCs. CDR3 in DNA: TGTGCCAGCGGATCGGGACTAGCGGGGCAAGAGACCCAGTACTTC. Its protein is CASGSGLAGQETQYF.